Each of the 15 T cell receptor beta chains below was sequenced from the same sample in a study of blood T cell repertoires in COVID-19 (dated by TCRdb to the early 2020s). Libraries were prepared through the immunoSEQ multiplex PCR assay. Drawn from immuneACCESS, this table holds only the in-frame rearrangements with V and J called that TCRdb kept. Clones are partly lost; checked studies trace under half to an unresolved V gene and leave the rest unexplained. The sample contains over 50,000 clones, 70% to 90% of them found a single time. Together, the top ten hold around 5% of the sample. Input material: peripheral blood. All receptors derive from a man between 65 and 79 years old with acute or convalescent COVID-19.

This clone was picked up a small number of times. V gene TRBV18 combines with J gene TRBJ2-7; TRBD1 is a possible D gene (6 bases). The V and J ends lost 2 bases and 1 base respectively, with 9 bases between them. This CDR3 is built from 14 residues. Germline loops: CDR1 KGHSH, CDR2 LQKENI. The CDR3 loop reads CASSPSGQSYEQYF. The DNA for the CDR3 is TGTGCCAGCTCACCATCAGGACAGTCCTACGAGCAGTACTTC.

The V and J genes are TRBV7-8 and TRBJ2-7; weak D call: TRBD2 (5 bases). The CDR3 extends over 16 amino acids. Looked up from germline, CDR1 is SGHVS and CDR2 is FQNEAQ. Trimming pared 5 bases from V and 2 bases from J, leaving 19 bases between. The CDR3 here is CASSMQPGYGTYEQYF. The CDR3 bases are TGTGCCAGCAGCATGCAACCGGGATACGGAACCTACGAGCAGTACTTC.

The chain links TRBV19 to TRBJ1-5; D not resolved. This CDR3 region has 11 residues. V was clipped by 3 bases and J by 9 bases, with 6 bases between them. Germline-derived CDR1 and CDR2 are LNHDA and SQIVND (reference sequence). The CDR3 DNA is TGTGCCAGTAGTATTGGAGGGCCCCAGCATTTT. Protein: CASSIGGPQHF.

The chain carries TRBV7-8 and TRBJ1-4, with D perhaps matching TRBD1 (5 bases). The CDR3 totals 15 residues. Trimming left V 3 bases short and J 2 bases short, with 10 bases between. The germline CDR1 and CDR2 sequences are SGHVS and FQNEAQ. CDR3 in DNA: TGTGCCAGCAGCTTTGGCAGGGCGACTAATGAAAAACTGTTTTTT. Translation gives CASSFGRATNEKLFF.

V and J are TRBV19 and TRBJ2-7; D possibly corresponds to TRBD1 (6 bases). Germline V CDR1 and CDR2: LNHDA, SQIVND (reference sequence). The V end was cut by 3 bases, the J end by 0 bases, with 15 bases between. The CDR3 loop spans 16 amino acids. CDR3 sequence reads: CASSMETTGSSYEQYF. CDR3 sequence (DNA): TGTGCCAGTAGTATGGAAACTACAGGGAGCTCCTACGAGCAGTACTTC.

Worth noting for this clone: Mismatch with germline at one junction end may stem from a read error. V gene TRBV15 combines with J gene TRBJ2-7; D possibly corresponds to TRBD1 (6 bases). The CDR3 contains 16 residues. In germline, CDR1 is LNHNV, CDR2 YYDKDF (reference sequence). DNA of the CDR3: TGTGCCACCAGCAGAGAGGACTCCAGGACGTGGGACACGGAAGAATTC. Encoded protein: CATSREDSRTWDTEEF.

This sequence joins TRBV2 and TRBJ1-2; perhaps TRBD1 as D (6 bases). CDR3 length: 14 residues. The V gene lost 6 bases and the J gene lost 3 bases, with 14 bases spanning the gap. Germline CDR1 SNHLY, CDR2 FYNNEI. CDR3 bases: TGTGCCAGCAGGCACAGGGATGTCGACTATGGCTACACCTTC. This gives the protein CASRHRDVDYGYTF. Supplemented by reference TRBV2 and TRBJ1-2, the full variable domain reads EPEVTQTPSHQVTQMGQEVILRCVPISNHLYFYWYRQILGQKVEFLVSFYNNEISEKSEIFDDQFSVERPDGSNFTLKIRSTKLEDSAMYFCASRHRDVDYGYTFGSGTRLTVV.

The chain couples TRBV5-1 to TRBJ2-7, with D perhaps TRBD1 (6 bases). Germline values: CDR1 SGHRS, CDR2 YFSETQ. The CDR3 contains 15 residues. V lost 0 bases to trimming and J lost 3 bases, with 13 bases between them. The CDR3 DNA sequence: TGCGCCAGCAGCTTGGAAGCCGGGACATACTACGAGCAGTACTTC. Translating gives CASSLEAGTYYEQYF.

This clone appeared once. This chain joins TRBV7-6 and TRBJ1-5; the match to TRBD1 covers 10 bases. Unmatched junction bases numbered 4, after V lost 5 bases and J lost 6 bases. The CDR3 length is 14 residues. Germline CDR1 SGHVS, CDR2 FNYEAQ. CDR3 region: CASSAGTGVQPQHF. CDR3 nucleotide sequence: TGTGCCAGCAGCGCCGGGACAGGGGTTCAGCCCCAGCATTTT.

The V gene is TRBV6-5, the J gene TRBJ2-5; weak D call: TRBD2 (5 bases). Between the trimmed V and J ends, which lost 2 bases and 7 bases, there was a span of 11 bases. Germline V lookup: CDR1 MNHEY, CDR2 SVGAGI. This CDR3 region has 13 residues. In DNA form, the CDR3 reads TGTGCCAGCAGTTACCCAGAGGGTGGGACCCAGTACTTC. Amino acid sequence: CASSYPEGGTQYF.

This sequence joins TRBV2 and TRBJ1-2; D call uncertain. Trimming removed 0 bases from V and 8 bases from J, with 25 bases in between. This CDR3 has 18 residues. Germline V gives CDR1 SNHLY, CDR2 FYNNEI. Here the CDR3 DNA reads TGTGCCAGCAGTGAAGCCGGGGTTATGATACAAACTATGGAGGGCTACACCTTC. This sequence encodes CASSEAGVMIQTMEGYTF.

This rearrangement joins TRBV29-1 to TRBJ1-1; unclear D gene. The germline V gene encodes CDR1 SQVTM and CDR2 ANQGSEA. Trimming took off 6 bases at V and 1 base at J, with 9 bases between the two ends. The CDR3 sequence is 12 residues long. CDR3 in DNA: TGCAGCGTATCTCGGGGGAACACTGAAGCTTTCTTT. Its protein is CSVSRGNTEAFF.

The CDR3 DNA sequence: TGTGCCAGTAGTATAGTGTTACAGGGCCGACGACAGCCCCAGCATTTT. Protein: CASSIVLQGRRQPQHF. V gene TRBV19 combines with J gene TRBJ1-5; tentatively, D is TRBD1 (6 bases). The V gene lost 1 base and the J gene lost 7 bases, with 17 bases spanning the gap. The germline V gene has CDR1 LNHDA and CDR2 SQIVND (reference sequence). This CDR3 has 16 residues.

The chain employs TRBV5-6 and TRBJ2-5; tentative D call: TRBD2 (6 bases). CDR1 is SGHDT, CDR2 YYEEEE, per germline. With 4 bases removed from V and 1 base from J, the gap between germline ends came to 14 bases. The CDR3 consists of 15 residues. CDR3 loop: CASSIRGTLQETQYF. CDR3 nucleotides: TGTGCCAGCAGCATCCGGGGGACCCTCCAAGAGACCCAGTACTTC.

The chain links TRBV5-4 to TRBJ2-3; 8 bases match TRBD1. Germline values: CDR1 SGHNT, CDR2 YYREEE (reference sequence). This CDR3 has 15 amino acids. The ends lost 0 bases at V and 3 bases at J; junction bases unmatched: 3. This chain's CDR3 is CASSLEGQVTDTQYF. In DNA form, the CDR3 reads TGTGCCAGCAGCTTGGAGGGACAGGTTACAGATACGCAGTATTTT.